The next 20 T cell receptor beta chains were all read from a single sample in a study of blood T cells in healthy people across ages. Then a second PCR, running roughly 7 to 11 cycles, was carried out with a sample-barcoded 5' primer and a J-beta primer mix. TCRdb recomputed calls from the 5' RACE reads with MiXCR, one row per CDR3 protein. The table has about 590,000 distinct CDR3 sequences, 25% to 30% seen once; the top ten hold 15% to 19%. Sequencing was performed on blood. The receptors stem from an elderly woman in good health.

As regards this clonotype: A much larger clone lies a single base off, so this may be a read error. J is TRBJ2-3 and V is TRBV5-4; the match to TRBD2 covers 9 bases. V dropped 3 bases and J dropped 1; count of bases not matched to a gene: 9. The V gene's germline CDR1 is SGHNT and CDR2 YYREEE (reference sequence). The CDR3 totals 17 residues. In nucleotides, the CDR3 is TGTGCCAGCAGCTCGGCGCCCGTAGCGGGGGGCACAGATACGCAGTATTTT. The encoded protein is CASSSAPVAGGTDTQYF.

This clonotype came up a few times. This may stem from a read error, because a much larger clone lies one nucleotide away. J is TRBJ2-1 and V is TRBV29-1; 9 bases align to TRBD1. The tail of the sequence fits TRBJ2-7 better, so the J call may be wrong. Germline loops: CDR1 SQVTM, CDR2 ANQGSEA. This CDR3 contains 14 residues. CDR3 DNA sequence: TGCAGCGACCTCCCGGGACAGGGCATGAATGAGCAGTACTTC. Translation: CSDLPGQGMNEQYF.

This clonotype was observed many times. Just one base apart from a much larger clone, this may be a read error. The rearrangement links TRBV4-1 to TRBJ2-5; D may be TRBD1 or TRBD2 (5 bases each). V lost 1 base to trimming and J lost 11 bases, with 26 bases between them. CDR1 is MGHRA and CDR2 is YSYEKL in the germline V gene. The CDR3 length is 17 residues. CDR3 residues: CASSQVGTAARFNEQYF. CDR3 nucleotides: TGCGCCAGCAGCCAAGTAGGGACCGCCGCTCGATTCAATGAGCAGTACTTC.

V is TRBV6-1 and J is TRBJ2-3; 13 bases match TRBD2. Trimming at V came to 6 bases and at J to 1 base, leaving 16 bases not matched to a gene. CDR1 and CDR2 from the germline V gene are MNHNS and SASEGT. This CDR3 region has 20 residues. CDR3 DNA: TGTGCCAGCAGCGGAGGACTAGCGGGGGTTTTTGGGGCGGGCACAGATACGCAGTATTTT. Translating gives CASSGGLAGVFGAGTDTQYF.

On this clonotype itself: This sequence may be a read error, since a much larger clone differs from it by one base. The chain is built from TRBV29-1 and TRBJ1-1; TRBD1 matches at 7 bases. The germline V gene encodes CDR1 SQVTM and CDR2 ANQGSEA. CDR3 length equals 13 residues. CDR3 residues: CGVHRGLNTEAFF. In nucleotides, the CDR3 is TGCGGCGTTCACAGGGGACTGAACACTGAAGCTTTCTTT.

This clonotype was observed a few times. The V call is TRBV9, the J call TRBJ2-3, with 8 nucleotides matching TRBD1. The CDR3 runs to 13 residues. The J segment lost 5 bases and the V segment lost 6 bases, leaving 5 bases of the junction unmatched. Germline loops: CDR1 SGDLS, CDR2 YYNGEE. The CDR3 loop reads CASTKTGVDTQYF. The DNA for the CDR3 is TGTGCCAGCACCAAGACAGGGGTAGATACGCAGTATTTT.

The gene calls are TRBV29-1 and TRBJ1-1; TRBD1 matches 9 bases. Per germline, CDR1 SQVTM and CDR2 ANQGSEA. The CDR3 length is 15 residues. The CDR3 protein is CTPPGQGGSYTEAFF. The CDR3, as DNA: TGCACCCCGCCGGGACAGGGCGGATCCTACACTGAAGCTTTCTTT.

The V and J genes are TRBV2 and TRBJ1-3, with 7 bases that match TRBD1. The CDR3 totals 18 residues. The V and J ends lost 0 bases and 4 bases, in that order; junction bases with no gene match: 12. Germline assignment: CDR1 SNHLY and CDR2 FYNNEI. The CDR3 DNA follows: TGTGCCAGCAGTGAAGCGATACCAAAGGGGGCGAGGGGAAACACCATATATTTT. Protein product: CASSEAIPKGARGNTIYF.

This clonotype came up many times. This chain links TRBV30 with TRBJ1-5; the D is unclear. Germline V CDR1 and CDR2: GTSNPN, SVGIG (reference sequence). Deletions cut 4 bases from V and 0 bases from J, with 7 bases between. The CDR3 is made up of 13 amino acids. CDR3 in amino acids: CAWNRYSNQPQHF. The CDR3, as DNA: TGTGCCTGGAACAGATATAGCAATCAGCCCCAGCATTTT.

This clonotype was seen more than once but under ten times. This may stem from a read error, because a much larger clone lies one nucleotide away. The chain joins TRBV10-3 to TRBJ2-5, with 9 bases matching TRBD1. The assigned J gene may be wrong: the sequence end matches TRBJ2-7 better. The germline CDR1 and CDR2 sequences are ENHRY and SYGVKD. This CDR3 contains 15 residues. CDR3 sequence (DNA): TGTGCCATCAGTGAGTCGTTGGACAGGGGTAGCGAGCAGTACTTC. It specifies CAISESLDRGSEQYF.

At least ten counts were recorded for this clonotype. This chain joins TRBV7-7 and TRBJ2-5; unclear D gene. CDR1 SSHAT and CDR2 FNYEAQ come from the germline V gene (reference sequence). V lost 3 bases to trimming and J lost 0 bases, with 8 bases between them. CDR3 length: 14 residues. The CDR3 sequence: CASSLEPNQETQYF. Written as DNA, the CDR3 is TGTGCCAGCAGCTTGGAACCCAACCAAGAGACCCAGTACTTC.

CDR3: CSAGRDLNEQFF. The CDR3 coding sequence is TGCAGTGCTGGGAGGGACCTCAATGAGCAGTTCTTC. This chain links TRBV20-1 with TRBJ2-1, with 7 bases matching TRBD2. This CDR3 region has 12 residues. Germline assignment: CDR1 DFQATT and CDR2 SNEGSKA (reference sequence). Trimming cost V 5 bases and J 6 bases; bases outside gene matches: 4.

The J gene is TRBJ1-1, the V gene TRBV7-3, with 7 positions matching TRBD1. CDR1 and CDR2 (germline): SGHTA, FQGTGA. This CDR3 has 13 amino acids. J gave up 6 bases and V 2 bases, and 3 bases lay outside the gene matches. Here the CDR3 DNA reads TGTGCCAGCAGCTTAGACAGGGTCCCTGAAGCTTTCTTT. The encoded protein is CASSLDRVPEAFF.

The V gene is TRBV28, the J gene TRBJ1-1; possible D gene TRBD1, 5 bases. This CDR3 has 14 amino acids. Trimming took off 3 bases at V and 4 bases at J, with 12 bases between the two ends. The germline V gene encodes CDR1 MDHEN and CDR2 SYDVKM. This CDR3 reads CASSFRVGVTEAFF. In DNA form, the CDR3 reads TGTGCCAGCAGTTTCAGGGTTGGTGTCACTGAAGCTTTCTTT.

This clonotype has just a few counts. J is TRBJ1-5 and V is TRBV20-1; the match to TRBD1 covers 9 bases. V was clipped by 5 bases and J by 4 bases; unmatched bases: 9. The CDR3 is 15 amino acids. Per germline, CDR1 DFQATT and CDR2 SNEGSKA (reference sequence). Written as DNA, the CDR3 is TGCAGTGCTGCTCCGGGACAGGGAGGTAATCAGCCCCAGCATTTT. This translates into CSAAPGQGGNQPQHF.

Worth noting for this clonotype: A read error may be the cause here, since a much bigger clone is one base away. The chain links TRBV5-4 to TRBJ2-5, with D possibly TRBD2 on 5 matching bases. The end of the DNA is better explained by TRBJ2-7, so the J call may be wrong. Germline CDR1 and CDR2: SGHNT and YYREEE (reference sequence). The CDR3 is 13 residues long. The CDR3 reads CASSLLGTYEQYF. The CDR3, as DNA: TGTGCCAGCAGCTTACTAGGCACTTACGAGCAGTACTTC.

A note on this clonotype: A much larger clone lies one base from this, so it may be a read error. The V and J genes are TRBV6-6 and TRBJ1-5; D is possibly TRBD1 (5 bases). CDR1 is MNHNY and CDR2 is SVGAGI in the germline V gene (reference sequence). The CDR3 runs to 15 residues. The CDR3 here is CASSPQGADVRPRHF. CDR3 DNA sequence: TGTGCCAGCAGTCCTCAAGGGGCCGATGTGCGACCCCGGCATTTT.

The chain has TRBV4-2 and TRBJ1-2, with D tentatively TRBD1 (5 bases). Trimming cost V 1 base and J 0 bases, with 15 bases left between them. CDR1 and CDR2 from the germline V gene are LGHNA and YNFKEQ. The CDR3 is 17 amino acids. CDR3: CASSQARRGVANYGYTF. CDR3 nucleotides: TGTGCCAGCAGCCAAGCCAGGCGGGGGGTAGCTAACTATGGCTACACCTTC.

This clonotype was seen many times. This chain uses TRBV7-8 with TRBJ1-2; D call uncertain. This CDR3 is 14 amino acids long. V dropped 0 bases and J dropped 3 bases, with 8 bases sitting between them. Germline assignment: CDR1 SGHVS and CDR2 FQNEAQ. As DNA, the CDR3 is TGTGCCAGCAGCTTAGCGATAGGAGACTATGGCTACACCTTC. This translates into CASSLAIGDYGYTF.

The DNA of the CDR3 is TGTGCCAGCAGCCGGGACTTAAAAAACAATGAGCAGTTCTTC. Its translation is CASSRDLKNNEQFF. V usage is TRBV7-3 and J usage is TRBJ2-1; tentative D call: TRBD2 (6 bases). The germline V and J ends were trimmed by 5 bases and 5 bases, with 13 bases remaining between them. The germline V gene has CDR1 SGHTA and CDR2 FQGTGA. This CDR3 spans 14 amino acids.